The T cell receptor (beta chain) described here comes from a study of blood T cell repertoires in COVID-19. The wider study: In each case, the material was cDNA or gDNA derived from T cells, B-cell-depleted T cells, or PBMCs.

Authors' data handling: Cell counts per sample came from amplifying reference gene primers. Using immunoSEQ multiplex PCR, the repertoire was profiled, and TCRdb retains in-frame clones only, with some absent. That table is the source of V, J and clone size, and D and trimming were worked out from the DNA. The repertoire holds 46,000 or so clones, with 90% as singletons. Deletions cut 1 base from V and 4 bases from J, with 13 bases between. The CDR3 has 15 residues. Germline V gene lookup returns CDR1 WSHSY and CDR2 SAAADI. This chain connects TRBV10-2 to TRBJ2-5, with D perhaps matching TRBD1 (7 bases). The sequenced sample was peripheral blood. The sequence was collected from a man aged 65 to 79 with active COVID-19. The CDR3 sequence is CASSEWSGGGETQYF. CDR3 nucleotide sequence: TGCGCCAGCAGTGAGTGGTCAGGGGGAGGAGAGACCCAGTACTTC.